These 8 T cell receptor beta chains share one sample of origin, sequenced in a study of control samples from healthy donors and cancer patients. Method: immunoSEQ multiplex PCR; TCRdb's copy keeps in-frame clones and lacks some. The data contain 200,000 to 250,000 clones, 90% to 95% of them seen just once; the ten biggest clones take up roughly 1.6%. The sample comprised blood. The source of these receptors is a man aged 45-60 years in good health.

This clone was recorded a few times. In nucleotides, the CDR3 is TGTGCCAGCAGCGTAGAACAGGGCAGAAACACCATATATTTT. Encoded protein: CASSVEQGRNTIYF. The V call is TRBV9, the J call TRBJ1-3; maybe TRBD1 (6 bases). CDR3 length equals 14 residues. Germline loops: CDR1 SGDLS, CDR2 YYNGEE. The V end lost 0 bases, the J end lost 5 bases, and 9 bases lay between the germline ends.

The rearrangement joins TRBV30 to TRBJ1-2, with D unclear. Deletions cut 0 bases from V and 1 base from J, with 6 bases between. Germline CDR1 is GTSNPN and CDR2 is SVGIG (reference sequence). The CDR3 loop spans 13 amino acids. The CDR3 region has the DNA TGTGCCTGGAGTGTATCGGGTAACTATGGCTACACCTTC. Translated, it gives CAWSVSGNYGYTF.

CDR3 nucleotide sequence: TGTGCCAGCAGCGTAGGGACCCTACGCGGGGGTACGCAGTATTTT. It translates to CASSVGTLRGGTQYF. This chain joins TRBV9 and TRBJ2-3; 7 bases agree with TRBD2. From germline, CDR1 is SGDLS and CDR2 YYNGEE. The CDR3 loop spans 15 amino acids. V was clipped by 0 bases and J by 8 bases; unmatched bases: 9.

Comments on this clone: The junction shows a germline mismatch at one end, possibly a read error. The chain uses TRBV19 and TRBJ1-1; D gene unclear. Germline V gene lookup returns CDR1 LNHDA and CDR2 SQIVND (reference sequence). The length of the CDR3 is 13 residues. CDR3 protein: CASRRQLKTEAFF. In DNA form, the CDR3 reads TGTGCCAGCCGTCGGCAATTGAAAACTGAAGCTTTCTTT.

The chain joins TRBV7-2 to TRBJ2-1; 8 bases fit TRBD2. The CDR3 sequence is 15 residues long. V lost 6 bases and J lost 0; bases outside the gene matches: 4. Germline lookup yields CDR1 SGHTA and CDR2 FQGNSA. The CDR3: CASSPGGGSYNEQFF. For the CDR3, the DNA is TGTGCCAGCAGTCCGGGGGGGGGCTCCTACAATGAGCAGTTCTTC.

J is TRBJ2-3 and V is TRBV10-3; D may be TRBD1 (5 bases). The germline gives CDR1 ENHRY, CDR2 SYGVKD. The CDR3 contains 15 residues. V was pared by 4 bases and J by 4 bases, with 15 bases between. The CDR3 DNA reads TGTGCCATCAGTGCCCACTCCCTAGGGGCAGATACGCAGTATTTT. Translated, it gives CAISAHSLGADTQYF.

The chain employs TRBV5-6 and TRBJ1-1; D possibly corresponds to TRBD1 (6 bases). The CDR3 consists of 14 residues. Germline CDR1 reads SGHDT; CDR2 reads YYEEEE. V shed 3 bases and J shed 5 bases, with 14 bases lying between them. Here the CDR3 reads CASSWGDIRTEAFF. In DNA, the CDR3 is TGTGCCAGCAGCTGGGGGGACATCCGGACTGAAGCTTTCTTT. Full variable domain (rest looked up from reference TRBV5-6 and TRBJ1-1): DAGVTQSPTHLIKTRGQQVTLRCSPKSGHDTVSWYQQALGQGPQFIFQYYEEEERQRGNFPDRFSGHQFPNYSSELNVNALLLGDSALYLCASSWGDIRTEAFFGQGTRLTVV.

The chain links TRBV6-5 to TRBJ1-2; no firm D call. Germline V gene data show CDR1 as MNHEY and CDR2 as SVGAGI. There are 15 residues in the CDR3. The V gene lost 0 bases and the J gene lost 6 bases, with 14 bases spanning the gap. Written as DNA, the CDR3 is TGTGCCAGCAGTTACTCGAAGGCAGGAATGAATGGCTACACCTTC. Translating gives CASSYSKAGMNGYTF.